Below, 28 T cell receptor beta chains from the same sample are listed, as sequenced in a study of T cell responses to AZD1222 COVID-19 vaccine. The table came from immunoSEQ multiplex PCR; TCRdb's copy has only in-frame clones and leaves some out. This table holds under 140,000 clones, roughly 85% found once. The sequences come from peripheral blood, collected on day 0 of AZD1222 vaccination. The receptors stem from an adult in good health.

This chain links TRBV7-9 with TRBJ2-1; maybe TRBD1 (5 bases). Trimming pared 6 bases from V and 0 bases from J, leaving 12 bases between. This CDR3 has 15 amino acids. The germline V gene encodes CDR1 SEHNR and CDR2 FQNEAQ (reference sequence). The CDR3 DNA reads as TGTGCCAGCAGAACTACAGGTGGCTCCTACAATGAGCAGTTCTTC. The encoded protein is CASRTTGGSYNEQFF.

V and J are TRBV13 and TRBJ2-3, with 10 positions matching TRBD2. Germline lookup yields CDR1 PRHDT and CDR2 FYEKMQ (reference sequence). CDR3 length equals 15 residues. After removal of 0 bases from V and 6 bases from J, the junction contained 3 bases not matched to a gene. The CDR3: CASSLGLAGDDTQYF. The CDR3 DNA reads TGTGCCAGCAGCTTAGGTCTAGCGGGAGATGATACGCAGTATTTT.

The gene calls are TRBV2 and TRBJ1-1, with 7 bases matching TRBD1. The CDR3 sequence is 17 residues long. Germline trimming cut 6 bases from V and 1 base from J; bases unmatched to any gene: 14. Germline V gene data show CDR1 as SNHLY and CDR2 as FYNNEI. In DNA, the CDR3 is TGTGCCAGCAGGTTCCAGACAGGGCGGTTTAGGAACACTGAAGCTTTCTTT. Translated: CASRFQTGRFRNTEAFF.

The V call is TRBV19, the J call TRBJ1-2, with D uncertain. Trimming stripped 3 bases from V and 5 bases from J, with 13 bases between. This CDR3 comprises 14 residues. Germline V gives CDR1 LNHDA, CDR2 SQIVND (reference sequence). The CDR3 sequence: CASSIGERRYGYTF. CDR3 nucleotides: TGTGCCAGTAGTATCGGCGAACGGAGGTATGGCTACACCTTC.

This clone showed up just once. J is TRBJ2-7 and V is TRBV28, with 9 bases that match TRBD1. The CDR3 spans 14 residues. V shed 5 bases and J 7 bases; nucleotides not matched to a gene: 9. Germline CDR1 reads MDHEN; CDR2 reads SYDVKM. The CDR3 nucleotides read TGTGCCAGCAGTCCCACAGGGGGCCCGAGGGAGCAGTACTTC. Its translation is CASSPTGGPREQYF.

This sequence joins TRBV3-1 (or the pseudogene TRBV3-2) and TRBJ2-7; no clear D. Trimming left V 8 bases short and J 3 bases short, with 14 bases between. In germline, CDR1 is LGHDT, CDR2 YNNKEL (reference sequence). This CDR3 spans 13 amino acids. The CDR3 nucleotides read TGTGCCAGCTCCCTCCAGGCGTACTACGAGCAGTACTTC. It translates to CASSLQAYYEQYF.

The J gene is TRBJ1-6, the V gene TRBV18; D is undetermined. The CDR3 sequence is 17 residues long. The ends were cut back, 1 base at V and 7 bases at J, with 17 bases in the middle. Germline values: CDR1 KGHSH, CDR2 LQKENI. The CDR3 region has the DNA TGTGCCAGCTCACCACTAGCGGGGAGCAATGGGAATTCACCCCTCCACTTT. Residues: CASSPLAGSNGNSPLHF.

The V call is TRBV14, the J call TRBJ1-2, with D possibly TRBD1 on 6 matching bases. The germline V gene encodes CDR1 SGHDN and CDR2 FVKESK. The CDR3 has 15 residues. V lost 4 bases to trimming and J lost 0 bases, with 12 bases between them. CDR3 protein: CASSPHGTPNYGYTF. In DNA, the CDR3 is TGTGCCAGCAGCCCCCATGGGACACCTAACTATGGCTACACCTTC.

V gene TRBV6-6 combines with J gene TRBJ1-1; 9 bases agree with TRBD1. J gave up 8 bases and V 4 bases, and 2 bases lay outside the gene matches. The CDR3 runs 12 residues. Germline CDR1 and CDR2: MNHNY and SVGAGI (reference sequence). CDR3 sequence reads: CASSWGQGEAFF. Written as DNA, the CDR3 is TGTGCCAGCAGTTGGGGACAGGGCGAAGCTTTCTTT.

The gene calls are TRBV11-2 and TRBJ2-3; 10 positions match TRBD2. Germline-derived CDR1 and CDR2 are SGHAT and FQNNGV. The CDR3 consists of 15 residues. Unmatched junction bases numbered 5, after V lost 5 bases and J lost 3 bases. CDR3 in DNA: TGTGCCAGCAGCATAGCGGGGGGTCTTACAGATACGCAGTATTTT. This sequence encodes CASSIAGGLTDTQYF.

The chain joins TRBV7-9 to TRBJ1-6, with unresolved D. The germline V gene has CDR1 SEHNR and CDR2 FQNEAQ (reference sequence). The CDR3 consists of 14 residues. Between the trimmed V and J ends, which lost 2 bases and 7 bases, there was a span of 9 bases. Written as DNA, the CDR3 is TGTGCCAGCAGCTTAAATGACGGCAATTCACCCCTCCACTTT. Amino acids: CASSLNDGNSPLHF.

This clone was seen just once. This chain uses TRBV28 with TRBJ1-2; D is unclear. Trimming stripped 4 bases from V and 4 bases from J, with 4 bases between. CDR1 is MDHEN and CDR2 is SYDVKM in the germline V gene. This CDR3 spans 11 amino acids. CDR3 protein: CASSSGYGYTF. In nucleotides, the CDR3 is TGTGCCAGCAGTTCCGGCTATGGCTACACCTTC.

J is TRBJ2-2 and V is TRBV9; 7 nucleotides line up with TRBD2. Germline CDR1 reads SGDLS; CDR2 reads YYNGEE. V lost 5 bases to trimming and J lost 6 bases; unmatched junction nucleotides: 13. This CDR3 contains 16 residues. The CDR3 region is CASSSWGGRGSGELFF. The CDR3 coding sequence is TGTGCCAGCAGTTCCTGGGGCGGGAGAGGGTCCGGGGAGCTGTTTTTT.

This rearrangement joins TRBV6-6 to TRBJ2-2, with TRBD2 matching over 13 bases. V shed 5 bases, J shed 1 base, and the junction held 10 bases outside the gene matches. The germline CDR1 and CDR2 sequences are MNHNY and SVGAGI (reference sequence). The CDR3 consists of 19 residues. The DNA for the CDR3 is TGTGCCAGCAGTCCCATCGGGGGACTAGCGGGACTGAACACCGGGGAGCTGTTTTTT. Protein product: CASSPIGGLAGLNTGELFF.

The V call is TRBV5-1, the J call TRBJ1-5; D gene uncertain. The CDR3 extends over 13 amino acids. The germline gives CDR1 SGHRS, CDR2 YFSETQ. Trimming took off 0 bases at V and 6 bases at J, with 7 bases between the two ends. The CDR3 DNA is TGCGCCAGCAGCTTGGCACCGTCTCAGCCCCAGCATTTT. This sequence encodes CASSLAPSQPQHF.

The chain joins TRBV10-3 to TRBJ2-5; either TRBD1 or TRBD2 may supply D (5 bases each). Germline V gene data show CDR1 as ENHRY and CDR2 as SYGVKD. The CDR3 loop spans 15 amino acids. V lost 0 bases and J 1 base, leaving 9 bases between the germline ends. In DNA, the CDR3 is TGTGCCATCAGTGAGTCTCCGAGGGGCCAAGAGACCCAGTACTTC. This codes for CAISESPRGQETQYF.

The chain couples TRBV7-6 to TRBJ2-7, with 8 positions matching TRBD1. Germline V gives CDR1 SGHVS, CDR2 FNYEAQ. The CDR3 is 15 amino acids. V was clipped by 4 bases and J by 3 bases; unmatched bases: 8. The CDR3 loop reads CASSSQGQGDYEQYF. CDR3 DNA: TGTGCCAGCAGCTCCCAAGGACAGGGAGACTACGAGCAGTACTTC.

The chain recombines TRBV2 with TRBJ2-1; D is possibly TRBD2 (6 bases). V was pared by 6 bases and J by 0 bases, with 18 bases between. Germline CDR1 reads SNHLY; CDR2 reads FYNNEI. CDR3 length: 17 residues. Written as DNA, the CDR3 is TGTGCCAGCAGGCTAGCAGGAGGGCTTGGCTCCTACAATGAGCAGTTCTTC. It encodes CASRLAGGLGSYNEQFF.

This chain links TRBV10-1 with TRBJ1-1; no reliable D call. V lost 5 bases and J lost 3, with 10 bases in between. This CDR3 has 13 amino acids. The V gene's germline CDR1 is WNHNN and CDR2 SYGVQD (reference sequence). For the CDR3, the DNA is TGCGCCAGCAGTCTGGGTCCCGACACTGAAGCTTTCTTT. Translating it yields CASSLGPDTEAFF.

CDR3 protein: CASRYRGHTGELFF. The CDR3 DNA reads as TGTGCCAGCAGGTACAGGGGCCACACCGGGGAGCTGTTTTTT. The chain has TRBV7-9 and TRBJ2-2; 7 bases match TRBD1. CDR1 and CDR2 (germline): SEHNR, FQNEAQ (reference sequence). The junction had 4 bases not matched to a gene; V was cut back by 6 bases and J by 3 bases. CDR3 length: 14 amino acids. Full variable domain (rest looked up from reference TRBV7-9 and TRBJ2-2): DTGVSQNPRHKITKRGQNVTFRCDPISEHNRLYWYRQTLGQGPEFLTYFQNEAQLEKSRLLSDRFSAERPKGSFSTLEIQRTEQGDSAMYLCASRYRGHTGELFFGEGSRLTVL.

The chain links TRBV2 to TRBJ1-3; no clear D gene. Per germline, CDR1 SNHLY and CDR2 FYNNEI. The CDR3 has 15 residues. V shed 4 bases and J shed 0 bases, with 10 bases lying between them. In nucleotides, the CDR3 is TGTGCCAGCAGTGCGGTGCACAGCTCTGGAAACACCATATATTTT. Protein product: CASSAVHSSGNTIYF.

The table lists this clone with a count of one. V usage is TRBV10-3 and J usage is TRBJ1-1; D is unclear. Germline CDR1 ENHRY, CDR2 SYGVKD. V was cut by 2 bases and J by 2 bases, with 6 bases left in between. This CDR3 has 13 amino acids. In DNA form, the CDR3 reads TGTGCCATCAGTGAGGAATATAACACTGAAGCTTTCTTT. This gives the protein CAISEEYNTEAFF.

The chain has TRBV28 and TRBJ1-5, with D possibly TRBD1 on 6 matching bases. Trimming pared 8 bases from V and 7 bases from J, leaving 15 bases between. This CDR3 region has 13 residues. From germline, CDR1 is MDHEN and CDR2 SYDVKM. The CDR3 region has the DNA TGTGCCAGCCGAACCAGGGGTCGGCAGCCCCAGCATTTT. It translates to CASRTRGRQPQHF.

V usage is TRBV3-1 (or the pseudogene TRBV3-2) and J usage is TRBJ2-5, with 9 bases fitting TRBD1. V shed 2 bases and J 4 bases; nucleotides not matched to a gene: 5. This CDR3 is built from 15 residues. CDR1 is LGHDT, CDR2 YNNKEL, per germline (reference sequence). The CDR3: CASSQSQTGGETQYF. In DNA form, the CDR3 reads TGTGCCAGCAGCCAATCCCAGACAGGGGGAGAGACCCAGTACTTC.

The chain uses TRBV6-6 and TRBJ2-3, with D hard to call. CDR3 length: 15 amino acids. From germline, CDR1 is MNHNY and CDR2 SVGAGI (reference sequence). V was cut by 8 bases and J by 1 base, with 16 bases left in between. The CDR3 DNA reads as TGTGCCAGCGGAAGCTGGGGTGGGGGCACAGATACGCAGTATTTT. It specifies CASGSWGGGTDTQYF.

This clone was seen just once. This chain connects TRBV15 to TRBJ2-7; 8 nucleotides match TRBD1. This CDR3 region has 15 residues. Per germline, CDR1 LNHNV and CDR2 YYDKDF (reference sequence). V shed 0 bases and J 1 base; nucleotides not matched to a gene: 2. The CDR3 sequence is CATSREGTGSYEQYF. Written as DNA, the CDR3 is TGTGCCACCAGCAGAGAGGGGACAGGATCCTACGAGCAGTACTTC.

The J gene is TRBJ1-4, the V gene TRBV19, with D unresolved. Germline V lookup: CDR1 LNHDA, CDR2 SQIVND (reference sequence). The V end lost 5 bases, the J end lost 0 bases, and 7 bases lay between the germline ends. The CDR3 loop spans 14 amino acids. CDR3 bases: TGTGCCAGTAGTCCGATGGCAACTAATGAAAAACTGTTTTTT. This sequence encodes CASSPMATNEKLFF. Variable domain in full (rest from reference TRBV19 and TRBJ1-4): DGGITQSPKYLFRKEGQNVTLSCEQNLNHDAMYWYRQDPGQGLRLIYYSQIVNDFQKGDIAEGYSVSREKKESFPLTVTSAQKNPTAFYLCASSPMATNEKLFFGSGTQLSVL.

As regards this clone: Compared with germline, one end of the junction differs, possibly owing to a read error. This chain joins TRBV7-2 and TRBJ2-1; the D gene is possibly TRBD1 (6 bases). Germline CDR1 reads SGHTA; CDR2 reads FQGNSA. There are 15 residues in the CDR3. The CDR3 here is CACSLDRSSYNEQFF. The CDR3 DNA reads as TGTGCCTGCAGCTTAGACAGGAGCTCCTACAATGAGCAGTTCTTC.